These 18 T cell receptor beta chains came from one sample sequenced in a study of blood T cell repertoires in COVID-19. Generated by immunoSEQ multiplex PCR, the TCRdb table keeps only in-frame clones and is missing some. Of roughly 290,000 clones listed, around 90% are singletons. The sequenced sample consisted of PBMCs or T cells enriched from blood (not recorded which). The source of these receptors is a woman between 40 and 50 years old who had recovered from COVID-19.

This clone was detected only once. The V call is TRBV27, the J call TRBJ2-7, with 10 bases identical to TRBD1. The germline V gene encodes CDR1 MNHEY and CDR2 SMNVEV (reference sequence). Unmatched junction bases numbered 7, after V lost 1 base and J lost 1 base. The CDR3 spans 17 residues. The CDR3 DNA follows: TGTGCCAGCAGTTTATACCTCCCGGGACAGGGGTCCTACGAGCAGTACTTC. This encodes CASSLYLPGQGSYEQYF.

This clone has just one count. The chain couples TRBV10-3 to TRBJ2-7; D is perhaps TRBD2 (6 bases). Germline V gives CDR1 ENHRY, CDR2 SYGVKD. The CDR3 runs to 12 residues. Between the trimmed V and J ends, which lost 3 bases and 5 bases, there was a span of 8 bases. CDR3 coding DNA: TGTGCCATCAGTGACGGGAGTGACGAGCAGTACTTC. Translated: CAISDGSDEQYF.

The chain links TRBV6-5 to TRBJ1-3; 7 bases match TRBD1. Germline CDR1 MNHEY, CDR2 SVGAGI. J gave up 2 bases and V 5 bases, and 6 bases lay outside the gene matches. The CDR3 sequence is 15 residues long. The chain's CDR3 is CASSPATGTGNTIYF. The CDR3 coding sequence is TGTGCCAGCAGTCCAGCGACAGGGACTGGAAACACCATATATTTT.

This chain joins TRBV30 and TRBJ1-2, with D uncertain. The CDR3 contains 14 residues. Germline lookup yields CDR1 GTSNPN and CDR2 SVGIG (reference sequence). Trimming removed 0 bases from V and 2 bases from J, with 10 bases in between. CDR3 DNA: TGTGCCTGGAGTGTCTACAGTGCCAACTATGGCTACACCTTC. This translates into CAWSVYSANYGYTF.

The chain carries TRBV5-4 and TRBJ2-7; TRBD2 matches 16 bases. The CDR3 spans 16 residues. V lost 4 bases, J lost 2 bases, and 3 bases stayed unmatched. CDR1 and CDR2 (germline): SGHNT, YYREEE (reference sequence). The DNA for the CDR3 is TGTGCCAGCAGCGCGGGACTAGCGGGAGGGACCTACGAGCAGTACTTC. Its protein product is CASSAGLAGGTYEQYF. Filled out from reference TRBV5-4 and TRBJ2-7, the complete variable domain reads ETGVTQSPTHLIKTRGQQVTLRCSSQSGHNTVSWYQQALGQGPQFIFQYYREEENGRGNFPPRFSGLQFPNYSSELNVNALELDDSALYLCASSAGLAGGTYEQYFGPGTRLTVT.

The rearrangement uses TRBV28 and TRBJ2-5, with TRBD1 matching over 7 bases. V trimming: 3 bases; J trimming: 5 bases; junction bases outside the gene matches: 3. This CDR3 region has 13 residues. Germline V gene lookup returns CDR1 MDHEN and CDR2 SYDVKM. DNA for the CDR3: TGTGCCAGCAGTTTCAACAGGGGCGAGACCCAGTACTTC. Translation: CASSFNRGETQYF.

The CDR3 loop is CASRLGLANYGYTF. CDR3 in DNA: TGTGCCAGCAGACTGGGACTAGCTAACTATGGCTACACCTTC. The chain uses TRBV6-5 and TRBJ1-2, with a tentative D call TRBD1 (5 bases). This CDR3 has 14 amino acids. In germline, CDR1 is MNHEY, CDR2 SVGAGI. Trimming removed 6 bases from V and 0 bases from J, with 11 bases in between.

The chain links TRBV5-1 to TRBJ2-2; D ambiguous. CDR3 length: 18 residues. V dropped 0 bases and J dropped 0 bases, with 15 bases sitting between them. Looked up from germline, CDR1 is SGHRS and CDR2 is YFSETQ. The CDR3 region has the DNA TGCGCCAGCAGCTTGGTCCAACTAATGAAGGCGAACACCGGGGAGCTGTTTTTT. Translated: CASSLVQLMKANTGELFF.

The rearrangement uses TRBV7-8 and TRBJ1-4, with TRBD1 matching 10 bases. With 5 bases clipped from V and 8 bases from J, the junction kept 8 bases outside the gene matches. Germline V lookup: CDR1 SGHVS, CDR2 FQNEAQ. The CDR3 has 15 residues. The CDR3 nucleotides are TGTGCCAGCAGCAAGGGACAGGGGCAGTGGGAAAAACTGTTTTTT. Its translation is CASSKGQGQWEKLFF.

The chain couples TRBV4-1 to TRBJ2-3; 10 bases are a match to TRBD2. The CDR3 has 16 amino acids. Germline assignment: CDR1 MGHRA and CDR2 YSYEKL. Germline trimming cut 1 base from V and 7 bases from J; bases unmatched to any gene: 8. For the CDR3, the DNA is TGCGCCAGCAGCCAAGGGGGTAGCGGGGGGCTGAATACGCAGTATTTT. Its protein product is CASSQGGSGGLNTQYF.

The gene calls are TRBV7-2 and TRBJ2-7; 10 nucleotides line up with TRBD1. The ends lost 5 bases at V and 1 base at J; junction bases unmatched: 8. CDR3 length: 16 amino acids. Germline V gives CDR1 SGHTA, CDR2 FQGNSA. DNA for the CDR3: TGTGCCAGCAGCACTCTGGGACAGGGGCCTTCCTACGAGCAGTACTTC. It codes for CASSTLGQGPSYEQYF.

The chain joins TRBV27 to TRBJ2-7, with 7 bases fitting TRBD1. V was clipped by 5 bases and J by 6 bases; unmatched bases: 13. CDR3 size: 15 residues. Germline assignment: CDR1 MNHEY and CDR2 SMNVEV (reference sequence). In DNA, the CDR3 is TGTGCCAGCAGTGCCCGCCGACAGGGTTTTGGCGAGCAGTACTTC. Its protein product is CASSARRQGFGEQYF.

The chain joins TRBV3-1 (or the pseudogene TRBV3-2) to TRBJ1-1; D call uncertain. Looked up from germline, CDR1 is LGHDT and CDR2 is YNNKEL (reference sequence). V was trimmed by 3 bases and J by 3 bases, leaving 11 bases between them. The CDR3 contains 14 residues. CDR3 amino acids: CASSHSGWDTEAFF. In DNA, the CDR3 is TGTGCCAGCAGCCATTCCGGGTGGGACACTGAAGCTTTCTTT.

This chain uses TRBV7-2 with TRBJ2-5; the D gene is possibly TRBD2 (7 bases). The CDR3 has 17 residues. The V end lost 5 bases, the J end lost 4 bases, and 23 bases lay between the germline ends. Germline V gives CDR1 SGHTA, CDR2 FQGNSA. For the CDR3, the DNA is TGTGCCAGCAGCCTCAGGGGAGGGCCCAGTAGGGGAGAGACCCAGTACTTC. Translating gives CASSLRGGPSRGETQYF.

As regards this clone: Additional DNA sequences in this sample encode the identical CDR3. This chain connects TRBV29-1 to TRBJ2-7; 8 bases fit TRBD1. The CDR3 sequence is 12 residues long. Trimming at V came to 6 bases and at J to 0 bases, leaving 1 base not matched to a gene. Per the germline V gene, CDR1 is SQVTM and CDR2 is ANQGSEA. The CDR3 here is CSVGQGSYEQYF. The CDR3 nucleotides are TGCAGCGTCGGACAGGGCTCCTACGAGCAGTACTTC.

The chain is built from TRBV6-1 and TRBJ1-5; perhaps TRBD1 as D (6 bases). V lost 3 bases and J 2 bases, leaving 14 bases between the germline ends. Per germline, CDR1 MNHNS and CDR2 SASEGT. The length of the CDR3 is 16 residues. CDR3 residues: CASSDFGRGGNQPQHF. For the CDR3, the DNA is TGTGCCAGCAGTGACTTCGGCAGGGGAGGCAATCAGCCCCAGCATTTT.

The gene calls are TRBV5-4 and TRBJ2-5; 7 bases are shared with TRBD2. The ends lost 5 bases at V and 2 bases at J; junction bases unmatched: 9. This CDR3 contains 15 residues. Germline values: CDR1 SGHNT, CDR2 YYREEE (reference sequence). CDR3: CASRRDYTSQETQYF. The DNA of the CDR3 is TGTGCCAGCAGACGGGACTACACTTCGCAAGAGACCCAGTACTTC.

J is TRBJ2-7 and V is TRBV6-2 or TRBV6-3, with 12 nucleotides matching TRBD2. The length of the CDR3 is 16 residues. Germline V gene data show CDR1 as MNHEY and CDR2 as SVGEGT. V shed 4 bases and J 0 bases; nucleotides not matched to a gene: 4. The CDR3 is CASSLGTSGYSYEQYF. DNA of the CDR3: TGTGCCAGCAGTTTGGGGACTAGCGGGTACTCCTACGAGCAGTACTTC.